A selection of T cell receptor beta chains follows, all from one sample in a study of a mutant IDH1 vaccine in newly diagnosed glioma. Clones were sequenced by immunoSEQ multiplex PCR, and TCRdb holds only the in-frame ones, with some missing. The table lists tens of thousands of clones, about 81% of them singletons. Antigen specificity for these receptors is unknown. The sequencing used PBMCs, collected from a glioma patient whose treatment included an IDH1 peptide vaccine. All receptors come from a woman aged 40 to 49 with glioma. Some clones in this sample may be carry-over from other donors' samples. Each CDR3 is given without its conserved first and last residue. A row's size may be missing; if present it is once, few, many or a size class.

j_call: TRBJ1-3
v_call: TRBV30
clone_size: -
cdr3_aa: AWTPQEAGNTIY

j_call: TRBJ2-1
v_call: TRBV13
clone_size: -
cdr3_aa: ASSLEGSGGEF

j_call: TRBJ2-7
v_call: TRBV10-3
clone_size: -
cdr3_aa: AISRQSPTSGAFYEQY

j_call: TRBJ2-1
v_call: TRBV10-1
clone_size: -
cdr3_aa: ASSESYLSEQF

j_call: TRBJ2-3
v_call: TRBV5-1
clone_size: -
cdr3_aa: ASSRTPGSGLDTQY

j_call: TRBJ1-1
v_call: TRBV7-8
clone_size: -
cdr3_aa: ASSPAVLTEAF

j_call: TRBJ1-1
v_call: TRBV29-1
clone_size: -
cdr3_aa: SVVGGGFEAF

j_call: TRBJ1-1
v_call: TRBV13
clone_size: -
cdr3_aa: ASSLGLGQNTEAF

j_call: TRBJ2-5
v_call: TRBV10-3
clone_size: -
cdr3_aa: AISAGSQETQY

j_call: TRBJ1-3
v_call: TRBV30
clone_size: -
cdr3_aa: AWTGGNTIY

j_call: TRBJ2-7
v_call: TRBV7-6
clone_size: -
cdr3_aa: ASRPTSGGLGGEQY

j_call: TRBJ2-3
v_call: TRBV5-4
clone_size: -
cdr3_aa: ASSPVGGPSQY

j_call: TRBJ2-3
v_call: TRBV5-1
clone_size: -
cdr3_aa: ASSLESTDTQY

j_call: TRBJ1-3
v_call: TRBV14
clone_size: -
cdr3_aa: ASSQVRLGGNTIY

j_call: TRBJ1-1
v_call: TRBV7-2
clone_size: -
cdr3_aa: ASSLDLQTEAF

j_call: TRBJ1-3
v_call: TRBV5-1
clone_size: -
cdr3_aa: ASSFPGTDRSVSSSGNTIY

j_call: TRBJ2-7
v_call: TRBV29-1
clone_size: -
cdr3_aa: SVEPAGGDTYEQY

j_call: TRBJ1-4
v_call: TRBV30
clone_size: -
cdr3_aa: ACPTAATNEKLF

j_call: TRBJ1-2
v_call: TRBV7-9
clone_size: -
cdr3_aa: ASSLVRDRAYGYT

j_call: TRBJ1-2
v_call: TRBV5-1
clone_size: -
cdr3_aa: ASSSGQGKGYGYT

j_call: TRBJ1-5
v_call: TRBV19
clone_size: -
cdr3_aa: ASSSGVVDNQPQH

j_call: TRBJ1-5
v_call: TRBV5-4
clone_size: -
cdr3_aa: ASSLETGGQPQH

j_call: TRBJ2-3
v_call: TRBV7-8
clone_size: -
cdr3_aa: ASSPGEDTQY

j_call: TRBJ2-5
v_call: TRBV5-5
clone_size: once
cdr3_aa: ASSYGSGVAETQY

j_call: TRBJ1-4
v_call: TRBV4-1
clone_size: once
cdr3_aa: ASSQGSRGPNPNEKLF

j_call: TRBJ1-5
v_call: TRBV2
clone_size: -
cdr3_aa: ASSTTGSHQPQH

j_call: TRBJ1-1
v_call: TRBV4-2
clone_size: -
cdr3_aa: ASSQDLAGGTTEAF

j_call: TRBJ1-3
v_call: TRBV6-5
clone_size: -
cdr3_aa: ASSSGTGHANTIY

j_call: TRBJ1-2
v_call: TRBV20-1
clone_size: -
cdr3_aa: SARDHGYT

j_call: TRBJ2-7
v_call: TRBV2
clone_size: -
cdr3_aa: ASSDVRLAGNSYEQY

j_call: TRBJ2-7
v_call: TRBV30
clone_size: few
cdr3_aa: AWSRDTQSEQY

j_call: TRBJ1-2
v_call: TRBV4-1
clone_size: few
cdr3_aa: ASSQLPGQPGGYGYT

j_call: TRBJ1-6
v_call: TRBV11-2
clone_size: -
cdr3_aa: ASSNWDRNSPLH

j_call: TRBJ1-2
v_call: TRBV11-2
clone_size: -
cdr3_aa: ASSLVKGEKGLAYGYT

j_call: TRBJ1-6
v_call: TRBV25-1
clone_size: -
cdr3_aa: ASETGQVNSPLH

j_call: TRBJ2-3
v_call: TRBV13
clone_size: -
cdr3_aa: ASSLRAGAGGGTQY

j_call: TRBJ2-3
v_call: TRBV4-3
clone_size: -
cdr3_aa: ASSQYLAGGDTQY

j_call: TRBJ2-2
v_call: TRBV18
clone_size: -
cdr3_aa: ASSPLAGGDGELF

j_call: TRBJ2-7
v_call: TRBV6-5
clone_size: -
cdr3_aa: ASSLLAGLYEQY

j_call: TRBJ1-2
v_call: TRBV9
clone_size: -
cdr3_aa: ASSPAGGYGYT

j_call: TRBJ1-1
v_call: TRBV2
clone_size: few
cdr3_aa: ASSWGRQGAF

j_call: TRBJ1-3
v_call: TRBV7-6
clone_size: -
cdr3_aa: ASSLGQGFSGNTIY

j_call: TRBJ1-2
v_call: TRBV2
clone_size: -
cdr3_aa: ASQQGNNYGYT

j_call: TRBJ2-1
v_call: TRBV7-2
clone_size: -
cdr3_aa: ASSLAHGVGF

j_call: TRBJ1-5
v_call: TRBV7-2
clone_size: -
cdr3_aa: ASSLAQGPGNQPQH

j_call: TRBJ1-1
v_call: TRBV16
clone_size: -
cdr3_aa: ASSQPPLRTRNTEAF

j_call: TRBJ1-5
v_call: TRBV30
clone_size: medium-sized
cdr3_aa: AWSRDLREPQH

j_call: TRBJ2-7
v_call: TRBV4-1
clone_size: -
cdr3_aa: ASSQAGARGEQY

j_call: TRBJ2-7
v_call: TRBV7-9
clone_size: once
cdr3_aa: ASSLVTAQGQY

j_call: TRBJ1-6
v_call: TRBV4-3
clone_size: -
cdr3_aa: ASSQEVQDRGLTSPLH